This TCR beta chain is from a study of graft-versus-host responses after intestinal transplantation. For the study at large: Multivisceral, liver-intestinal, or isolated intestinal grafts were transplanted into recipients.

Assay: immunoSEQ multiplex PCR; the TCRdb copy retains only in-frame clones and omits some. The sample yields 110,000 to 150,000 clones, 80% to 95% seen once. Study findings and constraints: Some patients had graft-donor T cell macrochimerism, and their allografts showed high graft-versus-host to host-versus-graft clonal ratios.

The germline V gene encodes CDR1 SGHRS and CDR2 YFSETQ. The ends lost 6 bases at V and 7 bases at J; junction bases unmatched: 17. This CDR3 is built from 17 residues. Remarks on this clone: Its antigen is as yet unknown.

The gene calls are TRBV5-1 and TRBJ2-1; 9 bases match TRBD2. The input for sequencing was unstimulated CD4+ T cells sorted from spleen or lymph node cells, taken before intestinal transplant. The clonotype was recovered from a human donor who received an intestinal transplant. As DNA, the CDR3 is TGCGCCAGCACGAGAGCGAGTATTGGCGCGGGGGGGAATGAGCAGTTCTTC. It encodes CASTRASIGAGGNEQFF.